Following are 30 T cell receptor beta chains from one sample sequenced in a study of blood T cell repertoires in COVID-19. The table came from immunoSEQ multiplex PCR; TCRdb's copy has only in-frame clones and leaves some out. The repertoire holds about 350,000 clones, with approximately 90% as singletons. Specimen: peripheral blood. These receptors all come from a woman younger than 35 who had recovered from COVID-19.

V usage is TRBV4-3 and J usage is TRBJ1-2; no clear D gene. Germline V gene data show CDR1 as LGHNA and CDR2 as YSLEER. V was shortened by 1 base and J by 7 bases, with 13 bases between the two germline ends. This CDR3 has 14 residues. Written as DNA, the CDR3 is TGCGCCAGCAGCCAAGTCGGGGATTACCCTGGCTACACCTTC. Translating it yields CASSQVGDYPGYTF.

In this sample, this clone turned up once. The chain couples TRBV9 to TRBJ2-1; D might be TRBD2 (5 bases). From germline, CDR1 is SGDLS and CDR2 YYNGEE. CDR3 size: 16 residues. V shed 3 bases and J shed 4 bases, with 17 bases lying between them. CDR3 nucleotides: TGTGCCAGCAGCGCATTACCTAGGGAGAGTTACAATGAGCAGTTCTTC. Translation: CASSALPRESYNEQFF.

V is TRBV10-3 and J is TRBJ1-5; TRBD1 matches 8 bases. The CDR3 is 14 amino acids. The V and J ends lost 11 bases and 2 bases, in that order; junction bases with no gene match: 8. CDR1 is ENHRY and CDR2 is SYGVKD in the germline V gene. CDR3 in DNA: TGTGCCTCTAGAGTGGACAGGGGCAATCAGCCCCAGCATTTT. This encodes CASRVDRGNQPQHF.

The chain employs TRBV20-1 and TRBJ1-5; D is unresolved. V was shortened by 3 bases and J by 4 bases, with 7 bases between the two germline ends. The CDR3 is 12 residues long. The germline V gene has CDR1 DFQATT and CDR2 SNEGSKA (reference sequence). The CDR3 loop is CSASRKNQPQHF. The CDR3, as DNA: TGCAGTGCTAGTCGTAAAAATCAGCCCCAGCATTTT.

This clone is a singleton in its sample. The CDR3 nucleotides are TGTGCCAGCAGCTTCGGGGGAGCGAACACCGGGGAGCTGTTTTTT. This encodes CASSFGGANTGELFF. The V call is TRBV7-2, the J call TRBJ2-2, with a tentative D call TRBD2 (6 bases). CDR3 length: 15 amino acids. Germline CDR1 reads SGHTA; CDR2 reads FQGNSA. Trimming took 3 bases from V and 0 from J, leaving 8 bases between them.

The chain is built from TRBV5-4 and TRBJ1-2; 11 bases fit TRBD1. Germline loops: CDR1 SGHNT, CDR2 YYREEE (reference sequence). V was clipped by 3 bases and J by 6 bases; unmatched bases: 4. The CDR3 is made up of 14 amino acids. In nucleotides, the CDR3 is TGTGCCAGCAGCTCCGAGGACAGGGGGCATGGCTACACCTTC. It is translated as CASSSEDRGHGYTF.

V is TRBV5-1 and J is TRBJ1-1; TRBD1 matches 10 bases. Per the germline V gene, CDR1 is SGHRS and CDR2 is YFSETQ. After removal of 5 bases from V and 5 bases from J, the junction contained 9 bases not matched to a gene. This CDR3 spans 15 amino acids. CDR3 protein: CASSDRDRGFTEAFF. CDR3 sequence (DNA): TGCGCCAGCAGTGACCGGGACAGGGGTTTTACTGAAGCTTTCTTT.

The chain is built from TRBV10-3 and TRBJ1-2, with a possible D match to TRBD1 (5 bases). This CDR3 has 15 residues. V lost 5 bases and J 2 bases, leaving 15 bases between the germline ends. The germline CDR1 and CDR2 sequences are ENHRY and SYGVKD. As DNA, the CDR3 is TGTGCCATCAGTTCGTTAGACAGAGAGAACTATGGCTACACCTTC. It is translated as CAISSLDRENYGYTF.

The CDR3 reads CASSDRQAIYGYTF. DNA of the CDR3: TGTGCCAGCAGTGACCGTCAGGCTATTTATGGCTACACCTTC. The chain carries TRBV2 and TRBJ1-2; no firm D call. Deletions cut 3 bases from V and 5 bases from J, with 13 bases between. Per the germline V gene, CDR1 is SNHLY and CDR2 is FYNNEI. CDR3 length: 14 amino acids.

This chain links TRBV7-2 with TRBJ1-5, with 7 positions matching TRBD1. The CDR3 runs to 15 residues. CDR1 and CDR2 from the germline V gene are SGHTA and FQGNSA. The junction had 5 bases not matched to a gene; V was cut back by 1 base and J by 5 bases. CDR3 coding DNA: TGTGCCAGCAGCTTAGTGAGGGGGCGGGATCAGCCCCAGCATTTT. Translation: CASSLVRGRDQPQHF.

The V and J genes are TRBV14 and TRBJ2-5; 10 bases match TRBD2. CDR1 is SGHDN, CDR2 FVKESK, per germline. This CDR3 comprises 18 residues. The V and J ends lost 1 base and 1 base, in that order; junction bases with no gene match: 9. CDR3 sequence: CASSQGIGSGRFQETQYF. DNA for the CDR3: TGTGCCAGCAGCCAAGGGATCGGTAGCGGGAGGTTCCAAGAGACCCAGTACTTC.

This chain connects TRBV2 to TRBJ1-1; TRBD1 is a possible D gene (5 bases). The CDR3 sequence is 14 residues long. Between the trimmed V and J ends, which lost 1 base and 0 bases, there was a span of 6 bases. Germline values: CDR1 SNHLY, CDR2 FYNNEI. The CDR3 DNA reads TGTGCCAGCAGTGAAGGCAGGGTGAACACTGAAGCTTTCTTT. It encodes CASSEGRVNTEAFF.

The chain combines TRBV11-2 with TRBJ2-3; no firm D call. Germline lookup yields CDR1 SGHAT and CDR2 FQNNGV. CDR3 length: 13 amino acids. V was clipped by 5 bases and J by 5 bases, with 11 bases between them. Written as DNA, the CDR3 is TGTGCCAGCAGCCTCCTTCGAGTAGATACGCAGTATTTT. Protein sequence: CASSLLRVDTQYF.

V is TRBV7-2 and J is TRBJ2-7; perhaps TRBD2 as D (6 bases). The CDR3 length is 15 residues. V lost 1 base, J lost 5 bases, and 15 bases lay in between. Germline CDR1 reads SGHTA; CDR2 reads FQGNSA. CDR3 DNA: TGTGCCAGCAGCTTAGAGATTAGCGGATGGGACGAGCAGTACGTC. Its translation is CASSLEISGWDEQYV.

The chain has TRBV21-1 and TRBJ2-1; TRBD1 is taken as the D call from the table, unchecked against the DNA. TRBV21-1 has pseudogene status. The CDR3 consists of 16 residues. CDR3 amino acids: CASSKIYAGARDEQFF. For the CDR3, the DNA is TGTGCCAGCAGCAAAATCTACGCAGGGGCGCGGGATGAGCAGTTCTTC.

The rearrangement uses TRBV18 and TRBJ2-2; D is perhaps TRBD2 (5 bases). V lost 3 bases to trimming and J lost 0 bases, with 17 bases between them. The CDR3 runs 18 residues. Germline assignment: CDR1 KGHSH and CDR2 LQKENI. CDR3 DNA sequence: TGTGCCAGCTCACCTACGGGTCCGGGGAGCCCGAACACCGGGGAGCTGTTTTTT. Amino acid sequence: CASSPTGPGSPNTGELFF.

The chain combines TRBV12-5 with TRBJ1-4; TRBD1 agrees at 7 bases. The CDR3 consists of 16 residues. With 2 bases clipped from V and 3 bases from J, the junction kept 6 bases outside the gene matches. Germline lookup yields CDR1 LGHNT and CDR2 FRNRAP. The CDR3 region is CASGLIQGISNEKLFF. The CDR3 region has the DNA TGTGCTAGTGGTTTGATACAGGGGATATCTAATGAAAAACTGTTTTTT.

The genes are TRBV7-9 and TRBJ2-3; D is undetermined. From germline, CDR1 is SEHNR and CDR2 FQNEAQ (reference sequence). The CDR3 runs to 15 residues. The V and J ends lost 1 base and 1 base respectively, with 9 bases between them. The CDR3 region is CASSLDLQRTDTQYF. CDR3 coding DNA: TGTGCCAGCAGCTTAGATTTACAGCGCACAGATACGCAGTATTTT.

The J gene is TRBJ2-1, the V gene TRBV5-1; D may be TRBD1 (5 bases). Trimming shortened V by 1 base and J by 6 bases, and 5 bases separated the two germline ends. CDR1 is SGHRS, CDR2 YFSETQ, per germline. The CDR3 extends over 12 amino acids. Here the CDR3 reads CASSLQGNEQFF. The CDR3 DNA sequence: TGCGCCAGCAGCTTGCAGGGCAATGAGCAGTTCTTC.

The chain combines TRBV6-2 or TRBV6-3 with TRBJ2-1, with D possibly TRBD2 on 6 matching bases. V lost 0 bases, J lost 1 base, and 19 bases lay in between. Germline assignment: CDR1 MNHEY and CDR2 SVGEGT. The CDR3 extends over 19 amino acids. Written as DNA, the CDR3 is TGTGCCAGCAGTTACTCGAACGATAGACTAGTCGCATCCTACAATGAGCAGTTCTTC. Protein sequence: CASSYSNDRLVASYNEQFF.

CDR3 in DNA: TGCGCCAGCAGCTTGTATGCAGGGGTGGATAATTCACCCCTCCACTTT. It yields the protein CASSLYAGVDNSPLHF. The chain is built from TRBV5-1 and TRBJ1-6; D possibly corresponds to TRBD1 (6 bases). The CDR3 has 16 amino acids. CDR1 and CDR2 from the germline V gene are SGHRS and YFSETQ. Trimming removed 1 base at V and 5 bases at J, with 13 bases between.

The CDR3 loop reads CAISDDRNYGYTF. The CDR3 DNA reads TGTGCCATCAGTGACGACAGAAATTATGGCTACACCTTC. The gene calls are TRBV10-3 and TRBJ1-2; weak D call: TRBD1 (5 bases). Germline V gives CDR1 ENHRY, CDR2 SYGVKD. CDR3 size: 13 residues. V lost 3 bases to trimming and J lost 5 bases, with 10 bases between them.

This clone was counted only a few times. The rearrangement uses TRBV5-1 and TRBJ2-1; 8 bases line up with TRBD2. This CDR3 comprises 14 residues. V dropped 5 bases and J dropped 6; count of bases not matched to a gene: 7. CDR1 is SGHRS and CDR2 is YFSETQ in the germline V gene. CDR3 region: CASSRSGGSNEQFF. Here the CDR3 DNA reads TGCGCCAGCAGTAGGAGCGGGGGATCCAATGAGCAGTTCTTC.

V is TRBV11-2 and J is TRBJ1-5, with 7 bases that match TRBD1. V lost 5 bases, J lost 1 base, and 2 bases stayed unmatched. This CDR3 has 14 residues. The germline V gene has CDR1 SGHAT and CDR2 FQNNGV. The CDR3, as DNA: TGTGCCAGCAGCCCGACAGGGAGCAATCAGCCCCAGCATTTT. Translated: CASSPTGSNQPQHF.

The chain employs TRBV30 and TRBJ2-1; weak D call: TRBD2 (5 bases). Germline V gene data show CDR1 as GTSNPN and CDR2 as SVGIG (reference sequence). V was pared by 5 bases and J by 3 bases, with 11 bases between. This CDR3 is built from 13 residues. The CDR3 region has the DNA TGTGCCTGGTTAACTAGTCACTACAATGAGCAGTTCTTC. Protein: CAWLTSHYNEQFF.

The genes are TRBV11-3 and TRBJ2-1; D uncertain. Looked up from germline, CDR1 is SGHNT and CDR2 is YENEEA. CDR3 size: 14 residues. V was cut by 5 bases and J by 8 bases, with 16 bases left in between. Here the CDR3 reads CASSTRSLGDEQFF. DNA of the CDR3: TGTGCCAGCAGCACCCGGTCCCTAGGCGATGAGCAGTTCTTC.

V is TRBV14 and J is TRBJ1-1; no reliable D call. This CDR3 is 12 amino acids long. CDR1 is SGHDN and CDR2 is FVKESK in the germline V gene. Trimming shortened V by 1 base and J by 11 bases, and 11 bases separated the two germline ends. The CDR3 protein is CASSQGYSMAFF. CDR3 coding DNA: TGTGCCAGCAGCCAAGGATACAGTATGGCTTTCTTT.

V is TRBV5-1 and J is TRBJ2-5, with a tentative D call TRBD2 (5 bases). The CDR3 consists of 11 residues. Trimming removed 4 bases from V and 4 bases from J, with 5 bases in between. Germline V gene data show CDR1 as SGHRS and CDR2 as YFSETQ. CDR3 loop: CASSRGETQYF. In DNA, the CDR3 is TGCGCCAGCAGCCGGGGAGAGACCCAGTACTTC.

The chain joins TRBV5-1 to TRBJ1-2; 7 bases line up with TRBD1. Looked up from germline, CDR1 is SGHRS and CDR2 is YFSETQ. Trimming cost V 4 bases and J 14 bases; bases outside gene matches: 17. The CDR3 extends over 14 amino acids. CDR3 DNA sequence: TGCGCCAGCAGCCCGGAGGGGGCCCGTTCTCTGTGGACCTTC. It yields the protein CASSPEGARSLWTF.

On this clone itself: One end of the junction varies from germline; a read error may be responsible. The chain joins TRBV10-1 to TRBJ2-2; 9 nucleotides match TRBD1. The length of the CDR3 is 13 residues. Germline values: CDR1 WNHNN, CDR2 SYGVQD (reference sequence). CDR3 bases: TGCGCCAGCAGGGACAGGGGTGACCGGGGAGCTGTTTTT. Translating it yields CASRDRGDRGAVF.